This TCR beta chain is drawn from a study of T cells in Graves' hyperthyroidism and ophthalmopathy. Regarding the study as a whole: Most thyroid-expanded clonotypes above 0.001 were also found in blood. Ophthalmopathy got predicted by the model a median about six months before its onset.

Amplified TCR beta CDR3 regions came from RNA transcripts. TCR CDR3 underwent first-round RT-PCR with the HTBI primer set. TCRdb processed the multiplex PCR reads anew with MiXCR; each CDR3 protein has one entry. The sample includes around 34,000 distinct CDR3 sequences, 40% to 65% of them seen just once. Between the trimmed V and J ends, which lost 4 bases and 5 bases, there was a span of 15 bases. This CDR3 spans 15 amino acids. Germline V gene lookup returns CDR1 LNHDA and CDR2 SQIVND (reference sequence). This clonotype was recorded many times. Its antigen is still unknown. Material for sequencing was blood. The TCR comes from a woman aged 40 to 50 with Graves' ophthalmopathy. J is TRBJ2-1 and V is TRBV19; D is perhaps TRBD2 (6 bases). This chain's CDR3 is CASSKGLRVDNEQFF. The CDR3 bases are TGTGCCAGTAGTAAGGGACTCAGGGTAGACAATGAGCAGTTCTTC. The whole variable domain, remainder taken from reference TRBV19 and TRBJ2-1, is DGGITQSPKYLFRKEGQNVTLSCEQNLNHDAMYWYRQDPGQGLRLIYYSQIVNDFQKGDIAEGYSVSREKKESFPLTVTSAQKNPTAFYLCASSKGLRVDNEQFFGPGTRLTVL.